Each of the 29 T cell receptor beta chains below was sequenced from the same sample in a study of blood T cells in healthy people across ages. A second 7 to 11 cycle PCR used barcoded and J-beta primers. TCRdb reprocessed the 5' RACE reads via MiXCR and lists one record per CDR3 protein. The table lists about 1.5 million distinct CDR3 sequences, about 40% of them singletons. The source material was blood. The receptors shown here come from a woman aged 18-29 years in good health.

The chain recombines TRBV7-3 with TRBJ2-2; a weak D match, TRBD2 (7 bases). The CDR3 consists of 15 residues. V dropped 5 bases and J dropped 5 bases, with 15 bases sitting between them. Per the germline V gene, CDR1 is SGHTA and CDR2 is FQGTGA. CDR3 residues: CASSGGGGLTGELFF. The CDR3 bases are TGTGCCAGCAGCGGAGGGGGGGGCCTTACCGGGGAGCTGTTTTTT.

The CDR3 DNA follows: TGTGCCAGCGGCGGGCAGTCGTATAGCAATCAGCCCCAGCATTTT. It yields the protein CASGGQSYSNQPQHF. This chain joins TRBV7-2 and TRBJ1-5, with D unclear. Looked up from germline, CDR1 is SGHTA and CDR2 is FQGNSA. Trimming shortened V by 8 bases and J by 0 bases, and 14 bases separated the two germline ends. The CDR3 spans 15 residues.

The chain couples TRBV28 to TRBJ2-7; 10 bases line up with TRBD2. CDR3 length equals 16 residues. CDR1 and CDR2 (germline): MDHEN, SYDVKM. V lost 5 bases, J lost 2 bases, and 9 bases stayed unmatched. CDR3 DNA: TGTGCCAGCAGTCAGGTGGCTAGCGGGAGTACCTACGAGCAGTACTTC. It encodes CASSQVASGSTYEQYF.

Note on this clonotype: The junction differs from germline at one of its ends, possibly a read error. The genes are TRBV10-2 and TRBJ2-3; TRBD2 might be the D (6 bases). Germline CDR1 and CDR2: WSHSY and SAAADI. The CDR3 is 15 amino acids. CDR3 in amino acids: CASRESGGSTDTQYF. The CDR3 nucleotides are TGCGCCAGCAGGGAGTCTGGGGGGAGCACAGATACGCAGTATTTT.

The chain joins TRBV6-2 or TRBV6-3 to TRBJ2-7; 7 bases fit TRBD2. This CDR3 contains 15 residues. Germline V lookup: CDR1 MNHEY, CDR2 SVGEGT. The V and J ends lost 1 base and 3 bases, in that order; junction bases with no gene match: 6. The CDR3, as DNA: TGTGCCAGCAGTTACTTAGGCGGCGGGAGCTACGAGCAGTACTTC. This codes for CASSYLGGGSYEQYF.

J is TRBJ2-5 and V is TRBV7-2, with 9 nucleotides matching TRBD1. Losses at the gene ends were 1 base for V and 5 bases for J; bases not matched to a gene: 5. Germline CDR1 SGHTA, CDR2 FQGNSA. The CDR3 sequence is 15 residues long. CDR3 in amino acids: CASSLETGGRETQYF. CDR3 DNA: TGTGCCAGCAGCTTAGAGACAGGGGGTAGGGAGACCCAGTACTTC.

Written as DNA, the CDR3 is TGCAGTGCTCGAAGGGCCGGGAAGCCTACCTTATATGGCTACACCTTC. Translation: CSARRAGKPTLYGYTF. The gene calls are TRBV20-1 and TRBJ1-2; D is unresolved. Germline CDR1 reads DFQATT; CDR2 reads SNEGSKA (reference sequence). The CDR3 is 16 residues long. The V and J ends lost 5 bases and 5 bases respectively, with 24 bases between them.

This clonotype has just a few counts. The chain employs TRBV6-5 and TRBJ2-1; D gene unclear. The CDR3 has 14 amino acids. Germline V gene lookup returns CDR1 MNHEY and CDR2 SVGAGI. V was trimmed by 4 bases and J by 2 bases, leaving 9 bases between them. CDR3 sequence (DNA): TGTGCCAGCAGTTCCGATCCTGCCTACAATGAGCAGTTCTTC. Its protein is CASSSDPAYNEQFF.

This chain links TRBV5-6 with TRBJ2-7; 7 nucleotides match TRBD1. The CDR3 runs 12 residues. From germline, CDR1 is SGHDT and CDR2 YYEEEE. V gave up 5 bases and J gave up 12 bases; unmatched junction bases: 11. The CDR3 sequence is CASRPSPGQLYF. For the CDR3, the DNA is TGTGCCAGCAGGCCTTCCCCGGGACAGCTGTACTTC.

The chain is built from TRBV28 and TRBJ2-7; possible D gene TRBD1, 6 bases. The CDR3 is 15 residues long. The V end lost 8 bases, the J end lost 3 bases, and 20 bases lay between the germline ends. Germline V lookup: CDR1 MDHEN, CDR2 SYDVKM. The CDR3 DNA reads TGTGCCAGCCTTCGGAACAGGGAATTGGTCTACGAGCAGTACTTC. The encoded protein is CASLRNRELVYEQYF.

In DNA, the CDR3 is TGTGCCAGCTTCAAGCTTGGTAGCGGCAACAGCTACAATGAGCAGTTCTTC. This encodes CASFKLGSGNSYNEQFF. The chain links TRBV6-1 to TRBJ2-1; D perhaps matches TRBD2 (6 bases). The germline V gene has CDR1 MNHNS and CDR2 SASEGT. The CDR3 consists of 17 residues. V was pared by 8 bases and J by 3 bases, with 23 bases between.

This clonotype has more than one count but fewer than ten. This chain links TRBV29-1 with TRBJ2-7, with 11 positions matching TRBD2. The CDR3 covers 16 residues. Germline trimming cut 0 bases from V and 7 bases from J; bases unmatched to any gene: 11. From germline, CDR1 is SQVTM and CDR2 ANQGSEA. The CDR3 is CSVEDALAGARDEQYF. The DNA of the CDR3 is TGCAGCGTTGAAGACGCACTAGCGGGGGCTCGGGATGAGCAGTACTTC.

The chain joins TRBV6-1 to TRBJ1-2; D may be TRBD1 (6 bases). V was shortened by 6 bases and J by 4 bases, with 30 bases between the two germline ends. The CDR3 extends over 19 amino acids. The germline V gene has CDR1 MNHNS and CDR2 SASEGT. The DNA of the CDR3 is TGTGCCAGCAGCGACAACACCCGAATGGGTGGGGGCATTTTCTATGGCTACACCTTC. It encodes CASSDNTRMGGGIFYGYTF.

This clonotype was detected a few times. CDR3: CAISESVGSNYGYTF. CDR3 coding DNA: TGTGCCATCAGTGAGTCGGTGGGCTCGAACTATGGCTACACCTTC. The V call is TRBV10-3, the J call TRBJ1-2, with D unclear. The CDR3 is 15 residues long. Germline CDR1 reads ENHRY; CDR2 reads SYGVKD. V was shortened by 0 bases and J by 2 bases, with 10 bases between the two germline ends.

This clonotype was seen a few times. J is TRBJ2-2 and V is TRBV20-1; 12 bases agree with TRBD2. The V segment lost 3 bases and the J segment 7 bases; nucleotides outside the gene matches: 3. This CDR3 is 14 amino acids long. The V gene's germline CDR1 is DFQATT and CDR2 SNEGSKA (reference sequence). The DNA for the CDR3 is TGCAGTGCTAGCGGGGGACTAGCGGGCGGGGAGCTGTTTTTT. Protein: CSASGGLAGGELFF.

The chain recombines TRBV7-2 with TRBJ2-1, with 11 bases fitting TRBD1. Trimming cost V 7 bases and J 4 bases; bases outside gene matches: 6. From germline, CDR1 is SGHTA and CDR2 FQGNSA. The CDR3 extends over 15 amino acids. The CDR3 coding sequence is TGTGCCAGCACAGCCGGGACAGGGGGGTACAATGAGCAGTTCTTC. This translates into CASTAGTGGYNEQFF.

The rearrangement uses TRBV10-1 and TRBJ2-3, with 10 bases identical to TRBD1. V shed 6 bases and J 6 bases; nucleotides not matched to a gene: 9. The CDR3 contains 15 residues. Germline values: CDR1 WNHNN, CDR2 SYGVQD (reference sequence). CDR3 sequence (DNA): TGCGCCAGCAGCTCCCGAGGGACAGGGGTGGATACGCAGTATTTT. Amino acid sequence: CASSSRGTGVDTQYF.

The V call is TRBV20-1, the J call TRBJ1-5, with TRBD1 identical over 9 bases. The length of the CDR3 is 16 residues. Germline CDR1 is DFQATT and CDR2 is SNEGSKA (reference sequence). The V segment lost 2 bases and the J segment 0 bases; nucleotides outside the gene matches: 5. Here the CDR3 reads CSARRTGEYSNQPQHF. CDR3 nucleotides: TGCAGTGCTAGACGGACAGGGGAATATAGCAATCAGCCCCAGCATTTT.

V is TRBV7-8 and J is TRBJ1-4; no clear D gene. This CDR3 is 15 amino acids long. Germline assignment: CDR1 SGHVS and CDR2 FQNEAQ. For the CDR3, the DNA is TGTGCTATCAAACGGTTGACCAGGTCTGGTGAAAAACTGTTTTTT. Protein product: CAIKRLTRSGEKLFF.

CDR3 in amino acids: CASSSRTSGGSYNEQFF. As DNA, the CDR3 is TGTGCCAGCAGCTCTCGGACTAGCGGGGGGTCTTACAATGAGCAGTTCTTC. The rearrangement links TRBV11-2 to TRBJ2-1; 14 nucleotides align to TRBD2. The CDR3 is 17 amino acids. The trim removed 4 bases at V and 4 bases at J, leaving 6 bases unmatched. Germline V gene data show CDR1 as SGHAT and CDR2 as FQNNGV.

Only a few counts were recorded for this clonotype. The chain carries TRBV16 and TRBJ2-7; TRBD1 might be the D (5 bases). The CDR3 runs 14 residues. V lost 0 bases and J lost 7, with 13 bases in between. From germline, CDR1 is KGHSY and CDR2 FQNENV. CDR3 region: CASSQSSGFGEQYF. CDR3 nucleotides: TGTGCCAGCAGCCAATCTTCAGGGTTCGGGGAGCAGTACTTC.

The chain couples TRBV5-1 to TRBJ2-7; the match to TRBD1 covers 7 bases. The CDR3 runs 14 residues. Germline CDR1 reads SGHRS; CDR2 reads YFSETQ. V lost 2 bases, J lost 5 bases, and 7 bases stayed unmatched. CDR3 sequence: CASSFETGLDEQYF. CDR3 coding DNA: TGCGCCAGCAGCTTTGAGACAGGGTTGGACGAGCAGTACTTC.

This clonotype was detected a few times. The V and J genes are TRBV29-1 and TRBJ2-5; D is possibly TRBD1 (5 bases). The germline V gene has CDR1 SQVTM and CDR2 ANQGSEA. The V gene lost 3 bases and the J gene lost 3 bases, with 17 bases spanning the gap. The CDR3 is 15 residues long. CDR3 in amino acids: CSVDRSKWGKETQYF. CDR3 nucleotides: TGCAGCGTTGACAGGTCAAAATGGGGCAAAGAGACCCAGTACTTC. Looking up the rest from reference TRBV29-1 and TRBJ2-5 gives the full variable domain: SAVISQKPSRDICQRGTSLTIQCQVDSQVTMMFWYRQQPGQSLTLIATANQGSEATYESGFVIDKFPISRPNLTFSTLTVSNMSPEDSSIYLCSVDRSKWGKETQYFGPGTRLLVL.

In this sample, this clonotype turned up a few times. V and J are TRBV5-1 and TRBJ1-2, with a tentative D call TRBD1 (5 bases). Trimming took off 6 bases at V and 5 bases at J, with 20 bases between the two ends. The V gene's germline CDR1 is SGHRS and CDR2 YFSETQ. The length of the CDR3 is 15 residues. The CDR3 DNA reads TGCGCCAGCACCTCCAACCCCGGGGCCGCTTATGGCTACACCTTC. Protein: CASTSNPGAAYGYTF.

The V and J genes are TRBV20-1 and TRBJ2-7; tentatively, D is TRBD1 (5 bases). Germline CDR1 and CDR2: DFQATT and SNEGSKA (reference sequence). This CDR3 region has 13 residues. Trimming pared 2 bases from V and 4 bases from J, leaving 12 bases between. The CDR3 protein is CSARITQGYEQYF. In DNA, the CDR3 is TGCAGTGCTAGAATAACCCAGGGTTACGAGCAGTACTTC.

The rearrangement joins TRBV6-1 to TRBJ1-1, with TRBD1 as a possible D gene (5 bases). V was pared by 4 bases and J by 1 base, with 13 bases between. In germline, CDR1 is MNHNS, CDR2 SASEGT. The CDR3 has 15 amino acids. The CDR3 here is CASSAYRHKNTEAFF. Written as DNA, the CDR3 is TGTGCCAGCAGTGCGTACAGGCACAAGAACACTGAAGCTTTCTTT.

CDR3 region: CAITKEGYGYTF. The CDR3 DNA follows: TGTGCCATCACGAAGGAGGGGTATGGCTACACCTTC. V gene TRBV10-3 combines with J gene TRBJ1-2, with D possibly being TRBD1 (5 bases). V dropped 7 bases and J dropped 5 bases, with 11 bases sitting between them. Germline loops: CDR1 ENHRY, CDR2 SYGVKD. The CDR3 totals 12 residues.

This clonotype was recorded at least ten times. The chain couples TRBV29-1 to TRBJ2-1; D is perhaps TRBD1 (5 bases). The V gene lost 7 bases and the J gene lost 7 bases, with 14 bases spanning the gap. Germline values: CDR1 SQVTM, CDR2 ANQGSEA. The CDR3 consists of 12 residues. The CDR3 DNA reads as TGCAGCGGGACCCCCCCAGGGAATGAGCAGTTCTTC. Translating it yields CSGTPPGNEQFF.

The chain has TRBV4-2 and TRBJ2-5, with TRBD2 matching 9 bases. The J call may be in error: the DNA end matches TRBJ2-7 better. CDR3 size: 16 residues. The germline gives CDR1 LGHNA, CDR2 YNFKEQ. The CDR3 DNA follows: TGTGCCAGCAGCCAGTCCCCGGCGGGGGGGCAGTACGAGCAGTACTTC. Its protein product is CASSQSPAGGQYEQYF.